The TCR beta chain described here comes from a study of monozygotic twins with inflammatory bowel disease (dated by TCRdb to about 2019). Broadly, across the study: In total, 28 monozygotic twin pairs made up the full study: 19 Danish pairs, all IBD-discordant, plus nine German pairs, of which four were IBD-concordant and five were IBD-discordant. Within discordant pairs, disease-associated traits were sought mainly by comparing IBD patients with their genetically identical healthy co-twins. Each individual had, on average, about 151 000 unique TCRalpha sequences and 181 000 unique TCRbeta sequences available for analysis.

Details on this clonotype: Its antigen specificity is not known.

The germline V gene gives CDR1 as SGHRS and CDR2 as YFSETQ. The CDR3, cysteine through phenylalanine, is 14 amino acids long. No DNA accompanies this entry. The protocol used for the library was 5' RACE. For each TCR library, 3,000 to 3,500 ng of total RNA was used. For each sample, cDNA synthesis with SMARTScribe reverse transcriptase was split into eight separate reactions. During cDNA synthesis, unique molecular identifiers containing a 6-nucleotide sample barcode were introduced by template switching. TCRalpha and TCRbeta cDNA was amplified in two nested PCRs of approximately 17 and 9 cycles, and bead purification was carried out after each PCR. Before amplification, the cDNA was treated with uracil DNA-glycosylase and purified using the QIAquick PCR purification kit. The second PCR added Illumina TruSeq-compatible adapters along with sample-specific barcodes. Library quality and concentration were checked on TapeStation and Qubit, and libraries were pooled at around 4.9 ng each. The pooled libraries were sequenced with 2 x 100 bp reads and custom sequencing primers on an Illumina HiSeq2500 single-index Rapid Run. From the authors' description of their analysis: MiGEC version 1.2.6 was used for UMI-based consensus assembly to correct PCR and sequencing errors. MiXCR version 2.1.1 handled V(D)J alignment, clonotype assembly and CDR3 extraction. Normalisation of gene usage, clonotype sharing and MAIT/NKT TCR abundance was achieved by analysing the top 1000, 10 000 and 20 000 clonotypes per sample. After downsampling to 27 000 UMIs, diversity was calculated as the inverse Simpson index using the vegan R package. Statistical testing used paired Mann-Whitney U tests on the discordant twin pairs and applied Benjamini-Hochberg correction for multiple testing. TCRdb reprocessed the reads; each CDR3 protein sequence makes one entry, and DNA is unavailable. V and J calls and clone size were set by TCRdb, not the authors. This sample's table lists approximately 150,000 distinct CDR3 sequences. The ten largest clones take up 2% to 2.5% of the sample.

From each donor, a roughly 2.5 ml peripheral blood sample was collected into PAXgene tubes and stored at -80 degrees C. Without any T cell sorting, total RNA was extracted from whole blood using the PAXgene blood miRNA kit on an automated QIAcube. Peripheral blood from monozygotic twin pairs who were concordant or discordant for inflammatory bowel disease underwent deep TCRalpha and TCRbeta repertoire profiling using unique molecular barcoding. Smoking habits were recorded for all twin pairs, and each individual was classified as a current, former or never smoker. Paper-wide results and their limitations: TCRbeta repertoire diversity, by inverse Simpson index, was decreased in IBD patients compared with their healthy co-twins. The results gave no support for a single strong signal or clonotype linked to IBD. Background noise and inter-individual variability may have been introduced into the repertoires by the differing immunosuppressive treatments among patients. Different T cell subtypes could not be distinguished in the analysis. No difference in repertoire similarity was observed between concordant and discordant twins, possibly owing to limited statistical power. Compared with healthy twins, IBD patients shared fewer clonotypes with other individuals, and the difference was most pronounced in patients with signs of disease activity.

The specimen was blood. The sequence links TRBV5-1 to TRBJ1-1; lacking DNA, the TRBD1 call made by TCRdb goes unchecked. This sequence was found in a human donor with ulcerative colitis or Crohn's disease, or a healthy co-twin of an affected twin (not recorded which). The CDR3 reads CASSIDRGDTEAFF.